This T cell receptor beta chain was sequenced during a study of shared clonotypes between healthy human individuals. The germline V gene has CDR1 SEHNR and CDR2 FQNEAQ (reference sequence). Trimming shortened V by 5 bases and J by 2 bases, and 16 bases separated the two germline ends. The CDR3 is 15 amino acids. The method was immunoSEQ multiplex PCR; TCRdb's version includes in-frame clones alone and lacks a portion of them. Of about half a million clones detected, roughly four fifths appear once; the ten largest clones hold about 12%. The receptor's source is a middle-aged woman in good health. Some clones in this sample may be carry-over from other donors' samples. The chain uses TRBV7-9 and TRBJ2-7; unclear D gene. Sequencing used PBMCs. The CDR3: CASSPGRQNPYEQYF. CDR3 nucleotides: TGTGCCAGCAGCCCTGGACGACAAAACCCCTACGAGCAGTACTTC.